The entry below describes one T cell receptor (beta chain). Germline V gene lookup returns CDR1 MGHRA and CDR2 YSYEKL. The CDR3 loop spans 15 amino acids. The V end was cut by 6 bases, the J end by 7 bases, with 21 bases between. The sample belongs to a study of blood T cell repertoires in COVID-19. Assay: immunoSEQ multiplex PCR; the TCRdb copy retains only in-frame clones and omits some. Here the sample spans 130,000 to 150,000 clones, less than 90% being singletons. This sequence originates from a woman aged 45 to 65 who had been exposed to COVID-19. The V gene is TRBV4-1, the J gene TRBJ1-2; a possible D gene is TRBD1 (5 bases). Sequencing used PBMCs or T cells enriched from blood (not recorded which). The CDR3 DNA is TGCGCCAGCAGTTCCTCCCACTTGGGGGGGGGTGGCTACACCTTC. This encodes CASSSSHLGGGGYTF.